Sequencing of this TCR beta chain was carried out in a study of shared clonotypes between healthy human individuals. With V trimmed by 1 base and J by 1 base, 2 bases remained unmatched. The CDR3 extends over 16 amino acids. Per the germline V gene, CDR1 is LNHNV and CDR2 is YYDKDF (reference sequence). Profiled with immunoSEQ multiplex PCR; TCRdb holds only in-frame clones, not every one. Of 2.5 million or so clones in the sample, 90% to 95% were seen once. This chain joins TRBV15 and TRBJ2-5, with TRBD1 matching 11 bases. This clonotype originated in a man between 18 and 29 years old in good health. The sequencing input was naive CD4+ T cells sorted from blood. Sample subset: CD45RA+ positively selected. CDR3 DNA: TGTGCCACCAGCAGAGGGGGACAGGGGGGCCAAGAGACCCAGTACTTC. This translates into CATSRGGQGGQETQYF.